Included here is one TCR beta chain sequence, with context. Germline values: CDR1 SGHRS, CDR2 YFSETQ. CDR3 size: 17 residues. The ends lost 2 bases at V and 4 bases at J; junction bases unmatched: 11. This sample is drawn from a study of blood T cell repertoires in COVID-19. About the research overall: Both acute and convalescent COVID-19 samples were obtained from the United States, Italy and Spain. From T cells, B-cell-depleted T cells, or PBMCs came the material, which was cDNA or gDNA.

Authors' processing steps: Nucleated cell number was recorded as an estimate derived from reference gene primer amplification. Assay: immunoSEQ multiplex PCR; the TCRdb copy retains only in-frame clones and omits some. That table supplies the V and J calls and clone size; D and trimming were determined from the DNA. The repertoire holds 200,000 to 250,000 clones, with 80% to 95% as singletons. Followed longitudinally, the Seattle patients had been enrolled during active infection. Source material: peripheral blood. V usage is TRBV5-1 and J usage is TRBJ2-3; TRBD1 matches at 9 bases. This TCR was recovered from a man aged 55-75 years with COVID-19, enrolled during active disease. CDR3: CASSLKWTGEFADTQYF. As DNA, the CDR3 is TGCGCCAGCAGCTTAAAATGGACAGGGGAGTTTGCAGATACGCAGTATTTT.